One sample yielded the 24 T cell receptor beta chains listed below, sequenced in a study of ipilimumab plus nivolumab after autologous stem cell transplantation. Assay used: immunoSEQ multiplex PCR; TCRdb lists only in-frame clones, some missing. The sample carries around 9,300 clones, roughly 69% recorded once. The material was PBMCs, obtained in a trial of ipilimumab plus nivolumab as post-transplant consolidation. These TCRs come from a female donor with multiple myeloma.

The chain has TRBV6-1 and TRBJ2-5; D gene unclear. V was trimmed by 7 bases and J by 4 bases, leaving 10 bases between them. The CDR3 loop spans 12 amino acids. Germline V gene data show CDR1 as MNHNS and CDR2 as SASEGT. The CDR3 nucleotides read TGTGCCAGCATTAGCCGAACAGAGACCCAGTACTTC. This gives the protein CASISRTETQYF.

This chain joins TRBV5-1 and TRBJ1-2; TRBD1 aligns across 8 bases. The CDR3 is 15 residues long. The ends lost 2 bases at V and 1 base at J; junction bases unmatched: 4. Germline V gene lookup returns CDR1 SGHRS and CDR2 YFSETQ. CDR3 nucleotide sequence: TGCGCCAGCAGCTTAACAGGGGGATTTAACTATGGCTACACCTTC. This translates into CASSLTGGFNYGYTF.

Here the CDR3 reads CASSYGPSGGDWPQHF. The CDR3 nucleotides are TGTGCCAGCAGTTACGGTCCGTCAGGGGGCGATTGGCCCCAGCATTTT. V is TRBV6-5 and J is TRBJ1-5; 8 bases are shared with TRBD1. The CDR3 spans 16 residues. Trimming cost V 2 bases and J 9 bases; bases outside gene matches: 12. CDR1 MNHEY and CDR2 SVGAGI come from the germline V gene.

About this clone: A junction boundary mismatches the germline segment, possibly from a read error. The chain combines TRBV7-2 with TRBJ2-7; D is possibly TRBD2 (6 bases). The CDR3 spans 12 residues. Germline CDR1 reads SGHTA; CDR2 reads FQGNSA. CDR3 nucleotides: TGTGCCAGCAGCTTAGATCGGGGGACCCCCAACTTC. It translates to CASSLDRGTPNF.

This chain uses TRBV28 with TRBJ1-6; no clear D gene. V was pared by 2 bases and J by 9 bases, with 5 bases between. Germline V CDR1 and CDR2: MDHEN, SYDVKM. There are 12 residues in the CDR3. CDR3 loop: CASSLEFSPLHF. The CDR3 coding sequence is TGTGCCAGCAGTTTAGAGTTTTCACCCCTCCACTTT. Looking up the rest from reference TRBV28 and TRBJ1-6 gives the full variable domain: DVKVTQSSRYLVKRTGEKVFLECVQDMDHENMFWYRQDPGLGLRLIYFSYDVKMKEKGDIPEGYSVSREKKERFSLILESASTNQTSMYLCASSLEFSPLHFGNGTRLTVT.

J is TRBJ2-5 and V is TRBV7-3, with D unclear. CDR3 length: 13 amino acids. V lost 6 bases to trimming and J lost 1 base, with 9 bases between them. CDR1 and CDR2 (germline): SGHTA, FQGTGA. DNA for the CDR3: TGTGCCAGCAGTCGACAAGTCCAAGAGACCCAGTACTTC. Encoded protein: CASSRQVQETQYF.

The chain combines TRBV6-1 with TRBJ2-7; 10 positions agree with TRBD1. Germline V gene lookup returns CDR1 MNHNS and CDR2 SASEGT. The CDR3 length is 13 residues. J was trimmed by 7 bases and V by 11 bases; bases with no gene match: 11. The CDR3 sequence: CAGDRGSSSEQYF. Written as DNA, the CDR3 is TGTGCCGGGGACAGGGGTTCGTCAAGTGAGCAGTACTTC.

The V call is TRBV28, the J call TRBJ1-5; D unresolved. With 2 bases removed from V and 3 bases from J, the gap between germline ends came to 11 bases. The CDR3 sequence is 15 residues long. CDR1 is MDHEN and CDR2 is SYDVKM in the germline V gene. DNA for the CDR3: TGTGCCAGCAGTTTAGGGCAGAACTACAATCAGCCCCAGCATTTT. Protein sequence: CASSLGQNYNQPQHF.

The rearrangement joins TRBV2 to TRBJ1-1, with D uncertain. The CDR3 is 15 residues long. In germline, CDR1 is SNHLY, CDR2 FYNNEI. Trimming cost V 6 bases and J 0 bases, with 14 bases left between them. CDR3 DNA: TGTGCCAGCAGGAATCGGGGTTTCTTGAACACTGAAGCTTTCTTT. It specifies CASRNRGFLNTEAFF.

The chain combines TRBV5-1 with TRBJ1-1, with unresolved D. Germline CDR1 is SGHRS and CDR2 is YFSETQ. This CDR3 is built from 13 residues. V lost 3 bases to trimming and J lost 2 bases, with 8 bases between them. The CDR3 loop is CASSSPGNTEAFF. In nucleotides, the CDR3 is TGCGCCAGCAGCTCACCAGGAAACACTGAAGCTTTCTTT.

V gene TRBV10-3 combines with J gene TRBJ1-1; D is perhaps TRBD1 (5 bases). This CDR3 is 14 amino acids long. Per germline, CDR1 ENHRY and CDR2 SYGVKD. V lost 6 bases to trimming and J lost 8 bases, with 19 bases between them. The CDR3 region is CAISDSSGTLEAFF. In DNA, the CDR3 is TGTGCCATCAGCGATTCGTCCGGGACTCTCGAAGCTTTCTTT.

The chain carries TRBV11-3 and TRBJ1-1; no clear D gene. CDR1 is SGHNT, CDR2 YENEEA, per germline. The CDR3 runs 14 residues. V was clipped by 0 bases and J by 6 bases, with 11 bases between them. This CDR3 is CASSLDGELSEAFF. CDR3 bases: TGTGCCAGCAGCTTAGATGGGGAACTGTCTGAAGCTTTCTTT.

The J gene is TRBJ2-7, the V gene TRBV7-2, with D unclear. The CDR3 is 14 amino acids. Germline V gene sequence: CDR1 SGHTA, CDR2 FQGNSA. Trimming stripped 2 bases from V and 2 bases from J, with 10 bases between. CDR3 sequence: CASSLHLSTYEQYF. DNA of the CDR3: TGTGCCAGCAGCTTACACCTTTCGACCTACGAGCAGTACTTC.

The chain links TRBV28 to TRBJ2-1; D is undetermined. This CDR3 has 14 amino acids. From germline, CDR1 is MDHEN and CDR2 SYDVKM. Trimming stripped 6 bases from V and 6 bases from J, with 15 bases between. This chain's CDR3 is CASSKRRDINEQFF. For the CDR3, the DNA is TGTGCCAGCAGCAAAAGACGAGACATCAATGAGCAGTTCTTC.

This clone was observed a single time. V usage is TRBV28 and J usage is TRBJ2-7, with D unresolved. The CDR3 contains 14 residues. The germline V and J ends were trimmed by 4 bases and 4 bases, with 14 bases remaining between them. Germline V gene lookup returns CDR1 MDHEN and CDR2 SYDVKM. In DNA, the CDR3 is TGTGCCAGCAGTTACCTCCGTAATTCTTACGAGCAGTACTTC. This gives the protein CASSYLRNSYEQYF. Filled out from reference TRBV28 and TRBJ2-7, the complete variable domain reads DVKVTQSSRYLVKRTGEKVFLECVQDMDHENMFWYRQDPGLGLRLIYFSYDVKMKEKGDIPEGYSVSREKKERFSLILESASTNQTSMYLCASSYLRNSYEQYFGPGTRLTVT.

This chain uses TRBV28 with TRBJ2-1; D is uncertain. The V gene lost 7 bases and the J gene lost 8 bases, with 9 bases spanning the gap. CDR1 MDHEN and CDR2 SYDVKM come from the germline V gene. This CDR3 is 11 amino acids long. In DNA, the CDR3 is TGTGCCAGCATGAGCGCCCATGAGCAGTTCTTC. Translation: CASMSAHEQFF.

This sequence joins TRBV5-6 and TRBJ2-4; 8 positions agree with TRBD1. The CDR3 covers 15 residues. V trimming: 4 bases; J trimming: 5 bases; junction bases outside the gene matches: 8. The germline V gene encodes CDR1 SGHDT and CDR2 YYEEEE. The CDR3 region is CASSRAGTGQNIQYF. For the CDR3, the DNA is TGTGCCAGCAGCCGCGCTGGGACAGGTCAAAACATTCAGTACTTC.

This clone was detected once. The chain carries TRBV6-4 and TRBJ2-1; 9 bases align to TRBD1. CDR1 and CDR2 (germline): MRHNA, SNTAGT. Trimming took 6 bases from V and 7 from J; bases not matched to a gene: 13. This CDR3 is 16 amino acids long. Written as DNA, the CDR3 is TGTGCCAGCAGCAGTCTAGGGACAGGGACCTGGAATGAGCAGTTCTTC. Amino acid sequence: CASSSLGTGTWNEQFF.

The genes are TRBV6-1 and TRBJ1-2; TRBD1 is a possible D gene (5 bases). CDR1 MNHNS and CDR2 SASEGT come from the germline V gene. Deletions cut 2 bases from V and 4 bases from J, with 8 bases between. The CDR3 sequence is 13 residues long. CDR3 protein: CASSELGLYGYTF. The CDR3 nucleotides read TGTGCCAGCAGTGAACTGGGGCTCTATGGCTACACCTTC.

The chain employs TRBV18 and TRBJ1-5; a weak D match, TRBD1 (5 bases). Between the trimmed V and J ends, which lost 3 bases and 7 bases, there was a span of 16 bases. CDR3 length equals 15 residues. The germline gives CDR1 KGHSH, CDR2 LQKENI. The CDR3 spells CASSPPGGRDQPQHF. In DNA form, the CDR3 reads TGTGCCAGCTCACCCCCGGGGGGGAGGGACCAGCCCCAGCATTTT.

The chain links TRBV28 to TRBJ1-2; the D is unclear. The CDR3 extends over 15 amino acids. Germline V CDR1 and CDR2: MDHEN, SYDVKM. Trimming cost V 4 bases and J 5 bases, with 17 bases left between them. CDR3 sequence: CASSSGGRSEYGYTF. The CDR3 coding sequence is TGTGCCAGCAGTTCGGGTGGGCGGTCAGAATATGGCTACACCTTC.

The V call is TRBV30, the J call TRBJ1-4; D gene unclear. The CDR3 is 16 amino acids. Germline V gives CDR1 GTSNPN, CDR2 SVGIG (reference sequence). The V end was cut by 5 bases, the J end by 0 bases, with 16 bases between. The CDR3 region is CAWDSGKPATNEKLFF. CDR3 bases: TGTGCCTGGGACTCTGGAAAGCCAGCAACTAATGAAAAACTGTTTTTT.

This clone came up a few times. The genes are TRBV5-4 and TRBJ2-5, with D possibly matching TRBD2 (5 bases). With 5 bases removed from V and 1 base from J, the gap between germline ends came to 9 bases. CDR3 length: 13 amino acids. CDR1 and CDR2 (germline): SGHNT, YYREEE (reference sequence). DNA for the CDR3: TGTGCCAGCAGACCGGGGAGCCAAGAGACCCAGTACTTC. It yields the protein CASRPGSQETQYF. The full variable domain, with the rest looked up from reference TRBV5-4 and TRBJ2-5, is ETGVTQSPTHLIKTRGQQVTLRCSSQSGHNTVSWYQQALGQGPQFIFQYYREEENGRGNFPPRFSGLQFPNYSSELNVNALELDDSALYLCASRPGSQETQYFGPGTRLLVL.

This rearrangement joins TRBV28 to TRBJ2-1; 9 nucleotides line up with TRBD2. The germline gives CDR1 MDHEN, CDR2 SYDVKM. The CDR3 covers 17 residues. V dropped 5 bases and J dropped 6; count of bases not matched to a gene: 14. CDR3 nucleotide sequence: TGTGCCAGCAGTCCTTCACCCAATAGCGGGAGAACCAATGAGCAGTTCTTC. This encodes CASSPSPNSGRTNEQFF.